The next 18 T cell receptor beta chains were all read from a single sample in a study of lymphopenia after photon versus proton radiotherapy. The repertoire was sequenced with immunoSEQ multiplex PCR; TCRdb's copy has only in-frame clones and lacks some. The sample consists of more than 35,000 clones, about 84% of them appearing once. Sequencing used peripheral blood, obtained from a patient treated with photon-based radiotherapy. The receptors here all came from a man aged 50 to 60 with gastric cancer.

V and J are TRBV19 and TRBJ1-5, with D tentatively TRBD1 (6 bases). The CDR3 is 16 residues long. V lost 3 bases to trimming and J lost 7 bases, with 19 bases between them. Germline assignment: CDR1 LNHDA and CDR2 SQIVND (reference sequence). CDR3 nucleotides: TGTGCCAGTAGTATCGTTTTCCGGGAGCAGGGGCAGCCCCAGCATTTT. Translation: CASSIVFREQGQPQHF.

The rearrangement uses TRBV2 and TRBJ2-1, with a tentative D call TRBD2 (7 bases). Germline CDR1 and CDR2: SNHLY and FYNNEI. CDR3 size: 14 residues. The germline V and J ends were trimmed by 3 bases and 15 bases, with 21 bases remaining between them. The CDR3: CASSDQAGRGPRFF. CDR3 sequence (DNA): TGTGCCAGCAGTGACCAAGCGGGGCGGGGGCCGCGGTTCTTC.

The chain uses TRBV5-6 and TRBJ2-5; perhaps TRBD2 as D (6 bases). Germline assignment: CDR1 SGHDT and CDR2 YYEEEE. The V end was cut by 3 bases, the J end by 4 bases, with 10 bases between. CDR3 size: 13 residues. The CDR3 DNA reads TGTGCCAGCAGCTCGGGGGTGGCAGAGACCCAGTACTTC. This sequence encodes CASSSGVAETQYF.

The V and J genes are TRBV7-2 and TRBJ2-1, with D perhaps TRBD1 (8 bases). Per germline, CDR1 SGHTA and CDR2 FQGNSA. V lost 5 bases and J 3 bases, leaving 14 bases between the germline ends. The CDR3 spans 15 residues. CDR3 sequence: CASSQGASGYNEQFF. The CDR3 DNA reads as TGTGCCAGCAGCCAGGGGGCTAGCGGCTACAATGAGCAGTTCTTC.

The chain uses TRBV28 and TRBJ2-1; 7 bases are a match to TRBD2. The CDR3 extends over 14 amino acids. In germline, CDR1 is MDHEN, CDR2 SYDVKM. The J segment lost 4 bases and the V segment lost 3 bases, leaving 3 bases of the junction unmatched. The CDR3 DNA reads as TGTGCCAGCAGTTTGCACGGGGGGTACAATGAGCAGTTCTTC. It translates to CASSLHGGYNEQFF.

The rearrangement joins TRBV7-6 to TRBJ2-2, with 7 bases identical to TRBD2. With V trimmed by 5 bases and J by 2 bases, 14 bases remained unmatched. The CDR3 runs to 18 residues. Looked up from germline, CDR1 is SGHVS and CDR2 is FNYEAQ. This CDR3 is CASSPESFWGGNTGELFF. CDR3 DNA: TGTGCCAGCAGCCCCGAAAGTTTCTGGGGGGGTAACACCGGGGAGCTGTTTTTT.

V usage is TRBV4-2 and J usage is TRBJ2-7; 7 positions agree with TRBD1. The germline V gene encodes CDR1 LGHNA and CDR2 YNFKEQ. The CDR3 totals 15 residues. Unmatched junction bases numbered 6, after V lost 0 bases and J lost 4 bases. Written as DNA, the CDR3 is TGTGCCAGCAGCCAAGATGAAGGGGGCGCGTACGAGCAGTACTTC. Its translation is CASSQDEGGAYEQYF.

This clone showed up just once. V is TRBV5-5 and J is TRBJ2-7, with 14 bases lining up with TRBD2. Germline trimming cut 0 bases from V and 1 base from J; bases unmatched to any gene: 6. Germline CDR1 SGHKS, CDR2 YYEKEE (reference sequence). The CDR3 sequence is 18 residues long. The CDR3 protein is CASSLGLAGGPRSYEQYF. CDR3 bases: TGTGCCAGCAGCTTGGGACTAGCGGGAGGGCCTAGATCCTACGAGCAGTACTTC.

The rearrangement uses TRBV7-2 and TRBJ2-5; no firm D call. The CDR3 spans 14 residues. Germline V CDR1 and CDR2: SGHTA, FQGNSA. Trimming took off 5 bases at V and 1 base at J, with 11 bases between the two ends. The CDR3 nucleotides are TGTGCCAGCAGCCGGCTAGTGGGCCAAGAGACCCAGTACTTC. Encoded protein: CASSRLVGQETQYF. Looking up the rest from reference TRBV7-2 and TRBJ2-5 gives the full variable domain: GAGVSQSPSNKVTEKGKDVELRCDPISGHTALYWYRQSLGQGLEFLIYFQGNSAPDKSGLPSDRFSAERTGGSVSTLTIQRTQQEDSAVYLCASSRLVGQETQYFGPGTRLLVL.

The chain couples TRBV6-1 to TRBJ1-1; the D is unclear. With 2 bases removed from V and 6 bases from J, the gap between germline ends came to 16 bases. CDR1 is MNHNS and CDR2 is SASEGT in the germline V gene. The length of the CDR3 is 15 residues. CDR3 nucleotide sequence: TGTGCCAGCAGTGAAAAGTATGAGGGCGGCGCTGAAGCTTTCTTT. Translated, it gives CASSEKYEGGAEAFF.

This rearrangement joins TRBV28 to TRBJ2-4; 8 bases fit TRBD1. Germline V lookup: CDR1 MDHEN, CDR2 SYDVKM. After removal of 5 bases from V and 5 bases from J, the junction contained 8 bases not matched to a gene. The CDR3 contains 15 residues. CDR3 amino acids: CASSGTGTGENIQYF. In DNA form, the CDR3 reads TGTGCCAGCAGTGGTACCGGGACAGGCGAAAACATTCAGTACTTC.

This chain connects TRBV6-5 to TRBJ1-1; the match to TRBD1 covers 7 bases. Germline CDR1 reads MNHEY; CDR2 reads SVGAGI. The trim removed 8 bases at V and 0 bases at J, leaving 3 bases unmatched. CDR3 size: 13 residues. The CDR3 loop reads CASGTAMNTEAFF. The CDR3 DNA reads TGTGCCAGCGGGACAGCCATGAACACTGAAGCTTTCTTT.

The CDR3 sequence: CASRLAISTDTQYF. The CDR3 bases are TGTGCCAGCCGACTAGCAATAAGCACAGATACGCAGTATTTT. The J gene is TRBJ2-3, the V gene TRBV6-5; 7 bases map to TRBD2. This CDR3 comprises 14 residues. Per germline, CDR1 MNHEY and CDR2 SVGAGI. The V segment lost 8 bases and the J segment 0 bases; nucleotides outside the gene matches: 5.

V gene TRBV6-4 combines with J gene TRBJ2-1, with TRBD2 matching over 7 bases. Looked up from germline, CDR1 is MRHNA and CDR2 is SNTAGT. V lost 6 bases, J lost 7 bases, and 15 bases stayed unmatched. The CDR3 sequence is 16 residues long. The CDR3 DNA reads TGTGCCAGCAGACTGTCCGGGACTACCTTTAAAAATGAGCAGTTCTTC. Amino acid sequence: CASRLSGTTFKNEQFF.

This rearrangement joins TRBV14 to TRBJ2-1; 10 bases are a match to TRBD1. The V gene end was trimmed by 3 bases and the J gene end by 5 bases; junction bases not matched to a gene: 4. Germline CDR1 and CDR2: SGHDN and FVKESK. This CDR3 comprises 15 residues. CDR3 DNA sequence: TGTGCCAGCAGCCAGGGACAGGGGAGGAACAATGAGCAGTTCTTC. This gives the protein CASSQGQGRNNEQFF.

The chain employs TRBV6-4 and TRBJ1-2, with 7 bases that match TRBD1. CDR1 is MRHNA, CDR2 SNTAGT, per germline. Trimming cost V 0 bases and J 7 bases; bases outside gene matches: 11. This CDR3 is built from 16 residues. CDR3 protein: CASSDSWTGAGSGYTF. The CDR3 region has the DNA TGTGCCAGCAGTGACTCCTGGACAGGAGCGGGTTCTGGCTACACCTTC.

The gene calls are TRBV2 and TRBJ1-4; D call uncertain. The ends were cut back, 7 bases at V and 2 bases at J, with 8 bases in the middle. In germline, CDR1 is SNHLY, CDR2 FYNNEI. The CDR3 sequence is 13 residues long. CDR3 amino acids: CASNPRTNEKLFF. The CDR3 region has the DNA TGTGCCAGCAATCCTAGGACTAATGAAAAACTGTTTTTT.

This clone was seen just once. The rearrangement joins TRBV5-3 to TRBJ2-7, with 9 bases identical to TRBD1. TRBV5-3 is noted as an ORF with a role that remains uncertain. J lost 6 bases, V lost 0 bases, and 4 bases had no gene match. The CDR3 has 14 amino acids. The CDR3 sequence is CARSLAGTGSEQYF. Written as DNA, the CDR3 is TGTGCCAGAAGCTTGGCCGGGACAGGGAGCGAGCAGTACTTC.